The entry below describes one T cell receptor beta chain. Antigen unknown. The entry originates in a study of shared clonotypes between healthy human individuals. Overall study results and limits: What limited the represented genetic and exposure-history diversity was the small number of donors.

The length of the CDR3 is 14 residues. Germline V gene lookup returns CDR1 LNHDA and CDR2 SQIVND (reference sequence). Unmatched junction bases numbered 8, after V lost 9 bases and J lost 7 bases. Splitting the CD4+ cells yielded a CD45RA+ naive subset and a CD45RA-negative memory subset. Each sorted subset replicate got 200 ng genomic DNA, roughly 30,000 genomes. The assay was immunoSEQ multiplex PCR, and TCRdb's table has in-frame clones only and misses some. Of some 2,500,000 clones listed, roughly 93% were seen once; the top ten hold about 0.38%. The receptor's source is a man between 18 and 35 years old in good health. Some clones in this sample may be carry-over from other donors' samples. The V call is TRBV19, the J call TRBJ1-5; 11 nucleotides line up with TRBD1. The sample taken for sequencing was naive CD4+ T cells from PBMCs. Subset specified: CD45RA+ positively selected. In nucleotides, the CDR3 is TGTGCCAGCTCGGGACAGGGGGGAGGACAGCCCCAGCATTTT. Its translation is CASSGQGGGQPQHF.